Below, 13 T cell receptor beta chains from the same sample are listed, as sequenced in a study of blood T cell repertoires in COVID-19. The data were produced by immunoSEQ multiplex PCR, yet TCRdb's version contains in-frame clones alone and is incomplete. This sample has about 180,000 clones, with about 91% found just once. The material sequenced was peripheral blood. The receptors come from a woman in her fifties or sixties with acute or convalescent COVID-19.

The rearrangement links TRBV7-8 to TRBJ1-1; the match to TRBD1 covers 10 bases. With 1 base clipped from V and 4 bases from J, the junction kept 9 bases outside the gene matches. The CDR3 has 17 residues. Germline V gene lookup returns CDR1 SGHVS and CDR2 FQNEAQ. The chain's CDR3 is CASSLVRDRGLGTEAFF. DNA of the CDR3: TGTGCCAGCAGCTTAGTCCGAGACAGGGGGCTGGGCACTGAAGCTTTCTTT.

This clone was counted only a few times. V and J are TRBV6-5 and TRBJ1-2, with 8 bases aligning to TRBD1. CDR1 and CDR2 (germline): MNHEY, SVGAGI. The trim removed 6 bases at V and 2 bases at J, leaving 8 bases unmatched. The CDR3 is made up of 15 amino acids. The DNA for the CDR3 is TGTGCCAGCAGGCCCGGACAGGGCTTAAACTATGGCTACACCTTC. This codes for CASRPGQGLNYGYTF.

This chain joins TRBV5-1 and TRBJ2-3; 8 nucleotides match TRBD2. CDR3 length: 15 residues. Germline values: CDR1 SGHRS, CDR2 YFSETQ. Germline trimming cut 2 bases from V and 3 bases from J; bases unmatched to any gene: 5. In DNA form, the CDR3 reads TGCGCCAGCAGCTTAACCGGGACTAGGACAGATACGCAGTATTTT. Protein: CASSLTGTRTDTQYF. Drawing the rest from reference TRBV5-1 and TRBJ2-3, the complete variable domain is KAGVTQTPRYLIKTRGQQVTLSCSPISGHRSVSWYQQTPGQGLQFLFEYFSETQRNKGNFPGRFSGRQFSNSRSEMNVSTLELGDSALYLCASSLTGTRTDTQYFGPGTRLTVL.

V is TRBV10-3 and J is TRBJ2-7, with 11 bases fitting TRBD1. Germline V gene data show CDR1 as ENHRY and CDR2 as SYGVKD. The J segment lost 4 bases and the V segment lost 4 bases, leaving 3 bases of the junction unmatched. The CDR3 runs to 14 residues. CDR3 sequence (DNA): TGTGCCATCAGTGGGGGACAGGGGGTTTACGAGCAGTACTTC. It codes for CAISGGQGVYEQYF.

J is TRBJ2-7 and V is TRBV6-5; the D gene is possibly TRBD1 (6 bases). Per the germline V gene, CDR1 is MNHEY and CDR2 is SVGAGI. The CDR3 covers 12 residues. V was cut by 7 bases and J by 6 bases, with 13 bases left in between. DNA for the CDR3: TGTGCCAGCAACCGAGTAGGGGGCGAGCAGTACTTC. This translates into CASNRVGGEQYF.

This chain uses TRBV30 with TRBJ1-6; tentatively, D is TRBD1 (6 bases). V was clipped by 5 bases and J by 8 bases, with 16 bases between them. The CDR3 runs to 14 residues. Looked up from germline, CDR1 is GTSNPN and CDR2 is SVGIG (reference sequence). CDR3 residues: CAWGRGAADSPLHF. The CDR3 DNA reads TGTGCCTGGGGTCGGGGGGCAGCTGATTCACCCCTCCACTTT.

A remark on this clone: Its ends do not fully match the called genes, so a read error is possible. The genes are TRBV29-1 and TRBJ1-1; D gene ambiguous. This CDR3 has 13 amino acids. Germline loops: CDR1 SQVTM, CDR2 ANQGSEA. As DNA, the CDR3 is TGCAGCGCTGAAAAGCAAGTGAACACTGAAGCTTTCTTT. Protein product: CSAEKQVNTEAFF.

V and J are TRBV15 and TRBJ1-5; D ambiguous. The CDR3 is 14 amino acids. Per germline, CDR1 LNHNV and CDR2 YYDKDF (reference sequence). The V end was cut by 3 bases, the J end by 2 bases, with 8 bases between. The CDR3 reads CATSSASRNQPQHF. The DNA for the CDR3 is TGTGCCACCAGCAGTGCTAGTCGCAATCAGCCCCAGCATTTT.

The genes are TRBV30 and TRBJ2-7, with a possible D match to TRBD2 (5 bases). V shed 5 bases and J shed 0 bases, with 5 bases lying between them. Germline V gene sequence: CDR1 GTSNPN, CDR2 SVGIG (reference sequence). The CDR3 is 11 residues long. For the CDR3, the DNA is TGTGCCTGGGGGAGCTCCTACGAGCAGTACTTC. Its translation is CAWGSSYEQYF. Full variable domain (remainder filled in from reference TRBV30 and TRBJ2-7): SQTIHQWPATLVQPVGSPLSLECTVEGTSNPNLYWYRQAAGRGLQLLFYSVGIGQISSEVPQNLSASRPQDRQFILSSKKLLLSDSGFYLCAWGSSYEQYFGPGTRLTVT.

The rearrangement joins TRBV2 to TRBJ2-7, with 9 bases fitting TRBD2. J gave up 5 bases and V 7 bases, and 9 bases lay outside the gene matches. Germline assignment: CDR1 SNHLY and CDR2 FYNNEI. The CDR3 covers 14 residues. The CDR3 loop reads CASILEAGGHEQYF. Here the CDR3 DNA reads TGTGCCAGCATATTGGAAGCGGGGGGCCACGAGCAGTACTTC. Full variable domain (outside the CDR3, taken from reference TRBV2 and TRBJ2-7): EPEVTQTPSHQVTQMGQEVILRCVPISNHLYFYWYRQILGQKVEFLVSFYNNEISEKSEIFDDQFSVERPDGSNFTLKIRSTKLEDSAMYFCASILEAGGHEQYFGPGTRLTVT.

This chain connects TRBV18 to TRBJ2-5; weak D call: TRBD2 (6 bases). CDR1 KGHSH and CDR2 LQKENI come from the germline V gene. This CDR3 region has 14 residues. Trimming cost V 9 bases and J 5 bases, with 19 bases left between them. For the CDR3, the DNA is TGTGCCAGTTCATCCCGGGACTTGGGGGAGACCCAGTACTTC. Its protein product is CASSSRDLGETQYF.

The V call is TRBV3-1 (or the pseudogene TRBV3-2), the J call TRBJ1-1; D call uncertain. V lost 2 bases to trimming and J lost 1 base, with 11 bases between them. This CDR3 spans 15 amino acids. Germline CDR1 LGHDT, CDR2 YNNKEL (reference sequence). CDR3 bases: TGTGCCAGCAGCCAACGTCTAGGTCAGAACACTGAAGCTTTCTTT. Translating it yields CASSQRLGQNTEAFF.

V gene TRBV3-1 (or the pseudogene TRBV3-2) combines with J gene TRBJ2-1; TRBD2 matches 11 bases. The CDR3 sequence is 11 residues long. CDR1 is LGHDT and CDR2 is YNNKEL in the germline V gene (reference sequence). J lost 15 bases, V lost 4 bases, and 2 bases had no gene match. CDR3 loop: CASSPGTSGFF. In DNA, the CDR3 is TGTGCCAGCAGCCCCGGGACTAGCGGGTTCTTC.